This T cell receptor (beta chain) was found in a study of human T cells and chemical hapten exposure. This clonotype has a handful of counts. The target antigen is unknown. The CDR3 covers 15 residues. Per germline, CDR1 LGHDT and CDR2 YNNKEL (reference sequence). Trimming took 1 base from V and 8 from J; bases not matched to a gene: 5. A single record per CDR3 protein comes from TCRdb applying MiXCR to the RACE reads. The data contain about 250,000 distinct CDR3 sequences, roughly 8% of them singletons. Study-wide points: With regard to DPC sensitization, TCRs above 1 in 1000 frequency did not change.

Described time point: pre-sensitization, week 0. Treatment specified: therapeutic diphenylcyclopropenone sensitization with weekly scalp DPC. The specimen was whole blood, collected in connection with sensitization to the hapten diphenylcyclopropenone (DPC). The clonotype was recovered from a man aged 18 to 30 with alopecia areata. Some clones in this sample may be carry-over from other donors' samples. The chain recombines TRBV3-1 with TRBJ1-6, with 7 bases fitting TRBD1. The CDR3 is CASSQVQGEYSPLHF. The CDR3 nucleotides read TGTGCCAGCAGCCAAGTCCAGGGGGAATATTCACCCCTCCACTTT.